Shown below are 7 T cell receptor beta chains from a single sample sequenced in a study of shared clonotypes between healthy human individuals. The protocol was immunoSEQ multiplex PCR, while the TCRdb copy is restricted to in-frame clones and leaves out a portion. The sample holds over 2 million clones; around 95% are singletons and the top ten take 0.13%. The sample was naive CD4+ T cells sorted from blood. The subset is: CD45RA+ positively selected. These receptors came from a man aged 18 to 35 in good health.

As concerns this clone: Other DNA sequences in the same sample also yield this CDR3. V gene TRBV10-3 combines with J gene TRBJ2-5; D may correspond to TRBD1 or TRBD2 (5 bases each). The CDR3 runs to 13 residues. V was clipped by 3 bases and J by 2 bases, with 7 bases between them. CDR1 is ENHRY, CDR2 SYGVKD, per germline. Here the CDR3 reads CAISDGAQETQYF. The CDR3 DNA sequence: TGTGCCATCAGTGACGGGGCGCAAGAGACCCAGTACTTC.

This chain uses TRBV27 with TRBJ2-7, with D hard to call. This CDR3 has 15 amino acids. CDR1 is MNHEY and CDR2 is SMNVEV in the germline V gene (reference sequence). V gave up 4 bases and J gave up 2 bases, with 15 bases separating them. The CDR3, as DNA: TGTGCCAGCAGTTACGGCTACCAAGCCCCCTACGAGCAGTACTTC. It is translated as CASSYGYQAPYEQYF.

The genes are TRBV5-1 and TRBJ2-1; the match to TRBD2 covers 13 bases. The length of the CDR3 is 14 residues. V trimming: 7 bases; J trimming: 7 bases; junction bases outside the gene matches: 5. The germline V gene has CDR1 SGHRS and CDR2 YFSETQ. CDR3 in amino acids: CASRGTSGANEQFF. The CDR3 coding sequence is TGCGCCAGCCGTGGGACTAGCGGGGCGAATGAGCAGTTCTTC.

The V and J genes are TRBV19 and TRBJ2-5, with a possible D match to TRBD1 (5 bases). The V end lost 3 bases, the J end lost 1 base, and 15 bases lay between the germline ends. Germline CDR1 LNHDA, CDR2 SQIVND (reference sequence). The CDR3 runs 16 residues. The CDR3 region is CASSMFSTVAQETQYF. CDR3 in DNA: TGTGCCAGTAGTATGTTTTCGACAGTGGCCCAAGAGACCCAGTACTTC.

Here the CDR3 reads CASSSGGKATNEKLFF. CDR3 in DNA: TGTGCCAGTAGTTCCGGGGGGAAAGCAACTAATGAAAAACTGTTTTTT. This rearrangement joins TRBV19 to TRBJ1-4; possible D gene TRBD1, 5 bases. The CDR3 has 16 amino acids. Germline lookup yields CDR1 LNHDA and CDR2 SQIVND (reference sequence). Trimming took off 5 bases at V and 0 bases at J, with 13 bases between the two ends.

The chain is built from TRBV11-2 and TRBJ2-2; no firm D call. Germline-derived CDR1 and CDR2 are SGHAT and FQNNGV. V lost 5 bases, J lost 2 bases, and 18 bases lay in between. The length of the CDR3 is 17 residues. CDR3 in amino acids: CASSPSGGRINTGELFF. The CDR3 DNA follows: TGTGCCAGCAGCCCCTCGGGCGGAAGGATAAACACCGGGGAGCTGTTTTTT. Full variable domain (outside the CDR3, taken from reference TRBV11-2 and TRBJ2-2): EAGVAQSPRYKIIEKRQSVAFWCNPISGHATLYWYQQILGQGPKLLIQFQNNGVVDDSQLPKDRFSAERLKGVDSTLKIQPAKLEDSAVYLCASSPSGGRINTGELFFGEGSRLTVL.

The genes are TRBV7-9 and TRBJ2-1, with 12 bases matching TRBD2. V lost 3 bases and J lost 8; bases outside the gene matches: 11. This CDR3 is 17 amino acids long. Germline CDR1 reads SEHNR; CDR2 reads FQNEAQ (reference sequence). The chain's CDR3 is CASSFQPSGGAIDEQFF. In DNA form, the CDR3 reads TGTGCCAGCAGCTTCCAGCCTAGCGGGGGGGCAATCGATGAGCAGTTCTTC.